This T cell receptor (beta chain) was recorded in a study of blood T cell repertoires in COVID-19. With 2 bases removed from V and 8 bases from J, the gap between germline ends came to 12 bases. The CDR3 runs 14 residues. CDR1 is MGHDK and CDR2 is SYGVNS in the germline V gene. Participants' own reports of clinical history determined their cohort assignment. Measured with immunoSEQ multiplex PCR; TCRdb has only the in-frame clones, and not every one. The profile shows 250,000 to 400,000 clones, around 87% of them singletons. Sequencing was carried out using PBMCs or T cells enriched from blood (not recorded which). The sequence came from a woman in her 30s who had recovered from COVID-19. The chain carries TRBV25-1 and TRBJ1-4; no definite D call. CDR3 protein: CASSEVNPPEKLFF. CDR3 nucleotide sequence: TGTGCCAGCAGTGAAGTAAATCCCCCCGAAAAACTGTTTTTT.